One sample yielded the 32 T cell receptor beta chains listed below, sequenced in a study of identical twins. TCRdb independently ran MiXCR on the 5' RACE reads; one entry per CDR3 protein. This table has around 480,000 distinct CDR3 sequences, over 11% appearing once. The data also belong to a second study, concerning yellow fever vaccine responses in identical twins.

The sequenced sample was CD4+ T cells sorted from blood. The receptors here all came from a woman younger than 30 in good health.

This clonotype has more than one count but fewer than ten. V usage is TRBV20-1 and J usage is TRBJ1-1; D is uncertain. The CDR3 length is 14 residues. V was clipped by 6 bases and J by 0 bases, with 14 bases between them. Germline V lookup: CDR1 DFQATT, CDR2 SNEGSKA (reference sequence). The CDR3 spells CSASKAAMNTEAFF. The CDR3 DNA reads as TGCAGTGCCAGTAAAGCAGCAATGAACACTGAAGCTTTCTTT.

This clonotype was counted ten times or more. V and J are TRBV9 and TRBJ2-7, with D possibly being TRBD2 (6 bases). CDR1 is SGDLS and CDR2 is YYNGEE in the germline V gene. Trimming shortened V by 0 bases and J by 7 bases, and 14 bases separated the two germline ends. The CDR3 is 14 residues long. The CDR3 is CASSVVGAAGEQYF. The CDR3 nucleotides read TGTGCCAGCAGCGTAGTAGGGGCCGCGGGGGAGCAGTACTTC.

The chain couples TRBV20-1 to TRBJ1-5; 9 nucleotides agree with TRBD1. Per the germline V gene, CDR1 is DFQATT and CDR2 is SNEGSKA (reference sequence). J lost 6 bases, V lost 5 bases, and 8 bases had no gene match. CDR3 length: 14 amino acids. The CDR3 spells CSAPPGQGSQPQHF. CDR3 in DNA: TGCAGTGCTCCTCCGGGACAGGGATCTCAGCCCCAGCATTTT.

This clonotype has at least ten counts. The gene calls are TRBV20-1 and TRBJ2-7; the D gene could be TRBD1 or TRBD2 (6 bases each). Germline CDR1 DFQATT, CDR2 SNEGSKA (reference sequence). Trimming removed 0 bases at V and 2 bases at J, with 20 bases between. CDR3 size: 17 residues. The CDR3 here is CSARDHQSQGRPYEQYF. CDR3 nucleotide sequence: TGCAGTGCTAGAGATCATCAAAGCCAGGGGAGGCCCTACGAGCAGTACTTC.

This clonotype has just a few counts. This chain connects TRBV4-3 to TRBJ2-1; weak D call: TRBD2 (6 bases). This CDR3 is built from 13 residues. Germline V gives CDR1 LGHNA, CDR2 YSLEER. Trimming left V 4 bases short and J 10 bases short, with 14 bases between. CDR3 loop: CASSLRLVREQFF. CDR3 DNA: TGCGCCAGCAGCCTACGACTAGTCCGGGAGCAGTTCTTC.

This clonotype has a count of ten or more. The CDR3: CASSPRAGTSGNEQFF. CDR3 coding DNA: TGTGCCAGCAGTCCACGTGCCGGGACTAGCGGTAATGAGCAGTTCTTC. J is TRBJ2-1 and V is TRBV28, with 11 bases aligning to TRBD2. The CDR3 has 16 residues. The J segment lost 7 bases and the V segment lost 5 bases, leaving 10 bases of the junction unmatched. CDR1 MDHEN and CDR2 SYDVKM come from the germline V gene.

This clonotype has just a few counts. V usage is TRBV7-3 and J usage is TRBJ1-5, with D unresolved. Per the germline V gene, CDR1 is SGHTA and CDR2 is FQGTGA. The CDR3 contains 13 residues. Trimming shortened V by 3 bases and J by 5 bases, and 8 bases separated the two germline ends. As DNA, the CDR3 is TGTGCCAGCAGCTTGGGATGGGATCAGCCCCAGCATTTT. It encodes CASSLGWDQPQHF. Together with reference TRBV7-3 and TRBJ1-5, the CDR3 gives the full variable domain: GAGVSQTPSNKVTEKGKYVELRCDPISGHTALYWYRQSLGQGPEFLIYFQGTGAADDSGLPNDRFFAVRPEGSVSTLKIQRTERGDSAVYLCASSLGWDQPQHFGDGTRLSIL.

This clonotype was observed a handful of times. The gene calls are TRBV27 and TRBJ2-1; 10 nucleotides match TRBD1. Germline assignment: CDR1 MNHEY and CDR2 SMNVEV (reference sequence). V lost 3 bases, J lost 7 bases, and 6 bases stayed unmatched. This CDR3 spans 15 amino acids. The CDR3 region has the DNA TGTGCCAGCAGTTTGAACCGGGACAGGGGAAATGAGCAGTTCTTC. This encodes CASSLNRDRGNEQFF.

The chain couples TRBV6-5 to TRBJ1-2; 7 bases fit TRBD1. Germline V gives CDR1 MNHEY, CDR2 SVGAGI. V lost 0 bases to trimming and J lost 4 bases; unmatched junction nucleotides: 8. This CDR3 comprises 16 residues. In nucleotides, the CDR3 is TGTGCCAGCAGTTACTCCCCGCAGGGGGAGGTCTATGGCTACACCTTC. Translating gives CASSYSPQGEVYGYTF.

This clonotype has a handful of counts. The rearrangement joins TRBV6-1 to TRBJ2-7; D is unresolved. Trimming shortened V by 4 bases and J by 9 bases, and 16 bases separated the two germline ends. CDR1 is MNHNS, CDR2 SASEGT, per germline. The length of the CDR3 is 13 residues. CDR3: CASSVTTALGQYF. In nucleotides, the CDR3 is TGTGCCAGCAGTGTAACGACGGCCCTGGGGCAGTACTTC.

In this sample, this clonotype turned up a few times. The chain combines TRBV18 with TRBJ2-1, with TRBD1 as a possible D gene (5 bases). V was clipped by 4 bases and J by 0 bases, with 13 bases between them. The CDR3 is made up of 16 amino acids. CDR1 is KGHSH and CDR2 is LQKENI in the germline V gene. CDR3 protein: CASSRGRGLSYNEQFF. The CDR3 coding sequence is TGTGCCAGCTCACGGGGAAGGGGCCTCTCCTACAATGAGCAGTTCTTC.

The gene calls are TRBV7-9 and TRBJ2-3; 7 positions agree with TRBD2. J was trimmed by 6 bases and V by 5 bases; bases with no gene match: 14. This CDR3 region has 16 residues. Germline V gene lookup returns CDR1 SEHNR and CDR2 FQNEAQ (reference sequence). CDR3 region: CASSPVGGLVVDTQYF. In nucleotides, the CDR3 is TGTGCCAGCAGCCCCGTGGGAGGACTAGTTGTGGATACGCAGTATTTT.

J is TRBJ2-3 and V is TRBV7-2; no clear D. Trimming removed 5 bases at V and 2 bases at J, with 14 bases between. The germline V gene encodes CDR1 SGHTA and CDR2 FQGNSA. There are 15 residues in the CDR3. This CDR3 is CASSRPNGYTDTQYF. In DNA, the CDR3 is TGTGCCAGCAGCCGCCCGAACGGGTACACAGATACGCAGTATTTT.

This clonotype turned up a few times. The chain combines TRBV6-1 with TRBJ2-4; weak D call: TRBD2 (6 bases). The CDR3 loop spans 16 amino acids. The V end lost 6 bases, the J end lost 0 bases, and 15 bases lay between the germline ends. The germline gives CDR1 MNHNS, CDR2 SASEGT. The CDR3 nucleotides are TGTGCCAGCAGGCACAGACCGGGAGTAGCCAAAAACATTCAGTACTTC. Its translation is CASRHRPGVAKNIQYF.

The chain links TRBV12-3 or TRBV12-4 to TRBJ2-3; 7 nucleotides align to TRBD2. The CDR3 contains 15 residues. Germline trimming cut 2 bases from V and 2 bases from J; bases unmatched to any gene: 4. The DNA for the CDR3 is TGTGCCAGCAGTTTACTACTAGCGACCACAGATACGCAGTATTTT. It is translated as CASSLLLATTDTQYF.

This clonotype was counted a few times. The chain has TRBV24-1 and TRBJ2-2; 9 bases agree with TRBD1. Looked up from germline, CDR1 is KGHDR and CDR2 is SFDVKD. V shed 4 bases and J 6 bases; nucleotides not matched to a gene: 20. The CDR3 is 20 amino acids. CDR3 nucleotide sequence: TGTGCCACCAGTGACCACAGACCGGGACAGGGCCCGTATAACGCCGGGGAGCTGTTTTTT. Its protein product is CATSDHRPGQGPYNAGELFF.

This clonotype showed up just a few times. The chain carries TRBV7-2 and TRBJ2-1; possible D gene TRBD1, 5 bases. This CDR3 is built from 15 residues. The germline V gene has CDR1 SGHTA and CDR2 FQGNSA. V gave up 1 base and J gave up 3 bases, with 10 bases separating them. In nucleotides, the CDR3 is TGTGCCAGCAGCTTAGGCAGGGTAAACTACAATGAGCAGTTCTTC. This gives the protein CASSLGRVNYNEQFF.

This chain uses TRBV6-1 with TRBJ2-7, with D possibly matching TRBD2 (5 bases). Germline CDR1 is MNHNS and CDR2 is SASEGT. The CDR3 runs to 11 residues. Trimming left V 5 bases short and J 9 bases short, with 11 bases between. CDR3 bases: TGTGCCAGCAGTACTATGGCGGGGCAGTACTTC. It codes for CASSTMAGQYF.

The chain's CDR3 is CASNSPGGTDTQYF. CDR3 bases: TGTGCCAGCAACTCGCCTGGGGGTACAGATACGCAGTATTTT. The chain has TRBV7-2 and TRBJ2-3; possibly TRBD1 or TRBD2 for D (5 bases each). The CDR3 sequence is 14 residues long. With 7 bases removed from V and 3 bases from J, the gap between germline ends came to 14 bases. Germline V gene lookup returns CDR1 SGHTA and CDR2 FQGNSA.

V and J are TRBV27 and TRBJ2-1; D possibly corresponds to TRBD1 (6 bases). Germline V gene lookup returns CDR1 MNHEY and CDR2 SMNVEV (reference sequence). CDR3 length equals 16 residues. Trimming removed 5 bases from V and 6 bases from J, with 20 bases in between. The CDR3 here is CASSPLDSKVSNEQFF. As DNA, the CDR3 is TGTGCCAGCAGTCCGTTGGACAGCAAAGTATCCAATGAGCAGTTCTTC.

This clonotype has ten or more counts. The chain carries TRBV11-2 and TRBJ2-7, with no clear D. In germline, CDR1 is SGHAT, CDR2 FQNNGV. The ends were cut back, 2 bases at V and 3 bases at J, with 8 bases in the middle. The length of the CDR3 is 13 residues. CDR3 nucleotides: TGTGCCAGCAGCTTACCCTACCTCTACGAGCAGTACTTC. This encodes CASSLPYLYEQYF.

This chain connects TRBV12-3 or TRBV12-4 to TRBJ2-5; possibly TRBD1 or TRBD2 for D (6 bases each). The CDR3 is 14 amino acids. V was cut by 8 bases and J by 3 bases, with 16 bases left in between. The CDR3: CASSSGGTKETQYF. CDR3 sequence (DNA): TGTGCCAGCTCTTCTGGGGGGACAAAAGAGACCCAGTACTTC.

This clonotype has just a few counts. The CDR3 DNA follows: TGCAGTGCTAGAGACACGGAGGATACGCAGTATTTT. Translating it yields CSARDTEDTQYF. This chain links TRBV20-1 with TRBJ2-3; D is undetermined. The CDR3 consists of 12 residues. CDR1 is DFQATT, CDR2 SNEGSKA, per germline (reference sequence). V was pared by 0 bases and J by 6 bases, with 7 bases between.

This clonotype was detected many times. This rearrangement joins TRBV7-9 to TRBJ2-7; no clear D gene. CDR1 SEHNR and CDR2 FQNEAQ come from the germline V gene (reference sequence). The CDR3 runs to 12 residues. V lost 3 bases and J lost 3, with 6 bases in between. The CDR3 region is CASSFTLYEQYF. The CDR3 DNA reads as TGTGCCAGCAGCTTCACACTCTACGAGCAGTACTTC.

A few counts support this clonotype. The chain links TRBV3-1 to TRBJ2-2; a weak D match, TRBD1 (7 bases). Germline CDR1 LGHDT, CDR2 YNNKEL (reference sequence). The germline V and J ends were trimmed by 4 bases and 5 bases, with 23 bases remaining between them. This CDR3 is 18 amino acids long. CDR3 protein: CASSRTGGLPSLTGELFF. The CDR3 coding sequence is TGTGCCAGCAGCCGGACAGGAGGGCTTCCCTCCTTGACCGGGGAGCTGTTTTTT.

This clonotype has just a few counts. The CDR3 sequence is CSARTGVQGAYEQYF. The CDR3 region has the DNA TGCAGTGCTAGAACTGGGGTACAGGGGGCTTACGAGCAGTACTTC. The genes are TRBV20-1 and TRBJ2-7; 9 bases line up with TRBD1. Germline loops: CDR1 DFQATT, CDR2 SNEGSKA (reference sequence). Trimming took 2 bases from V and 4 from J; bases not matched to a gene: 9. CDR3 length: 15 residues.

This clonotype has a handful of counts. The rearrangement links TRBV29-1 to TRBJ1-2, with D unclear. V was pared by 6 bases and J by 3 bases, with 8 bases between. The germline CDR1 and CDR2 sequences are SQVTM and ANQGSEA. The CDR3 runs to 11 residues. The CDR3 DNA is TGCAGCGTAGGGAGGGACTATGGCTACACCTTC. Encoded protein: CSVGRDYGYTF.

The chain joins TRBV5-1 to TRBJ2-1; D is perhaps TRBD1 (5 bases). Germline assignment: CDR1 SGHRS and CDR2 YFSETQ. This CDR3 region has 13 residues. The V gene lost 4 bases and the J gene lost 1 base, with 6 bases spanning the gap. The CDR3 coding sequence is TGCGCCAGCAGCGACAGATCCTACAATGAGCAGTTCTTC. The encoded protein is CASSDRSYNEQFF. Together with reference TRBV5-1 and TRBJ2-1, the CDR3 gives the full variable domain: KAGVTQTPRYLIKTRGQQVTLSCSPISGHRSVSWYQQTPGQGLQFLFEYFSETQRNKGNFPGRFSGRQFSNSRSEMNVSTLELGDSALYLCASSDRSYNEQFFGPGTRLTVL.

This clonotype showed up many times. The genes are TRBV5-1 and TRBJ2-1; maybe TRBD2 (7 bases). The length of the CDR3 is 14 residues. V lost 7 bases to trimming and J lost 6 bases, with 17 bases between them. CDR1 is SGHRS and CDR2 is YFSETQ in the germline V gene. The CDR3 loop is CASFPGGGVNEQFF. Here the CDR3 DNA reads TGCGCCAGCTTCCCCGGCGGGGGCGTCAATGAGCAGTTCTTC.

The rearrangement joins TRBV29-1 to TRBJ2-7; no clear D. Germline V gene sequence: CDR1 SQVTM, CDR2 ANQGSEA. The CDR3 spans 12 residues. V lost 4 bases, J lost 3 bases, and 10 bases lay in between. The CDR3 nucleotides read TGCAGCGTTGCGGTGGGAAACTACGAGCAGTACTTC. It codes for CSVAVGNYEQYF.

The chain employs TRBV30 and TRBJ1-4, with a weak D call TRBD1 (6 bases). CDR3 length: 10 residues. Germline loops: CDR1 GTSNPN, CDR2 SVGIG (reference sequence). The CDR3 DNA follows: TGTCGGACAGATAATGAAAAACTGTTTTTT. It specifies CRTDNEKLFF.

This sequence joins TRBV10-3 and TRBJ2-7; D gene uncertain. This CDR3 comprises 14 residues. V lost 4 bases and J 4 bases, leaving 14 bases between the germline ends. CDR1 is ENHRY, CDR2 SYGVKD, per germline. The CDR3 reads CAISAEGYLYEQYF. The CDR3, as DNA: TGTGCCATCAGTGCAGAAGGATACCTTTACGAGCAGTACTTC.